The following is a TCR beta chain sequence with its context. Its antigen is currently not known. Base qualities were left out, and no much larger clone turns up one base away. The sample is drawn from a study of T cells in Graves' hyperthyroidism and ophthalmopathy (dated by TCRdb to between 2017 and 2020). About the full investigation: Peripheral blood samples were taken at the time of initial diagnosis, prior to any treatment. Once sampling was done, hyperthyroidism patients were given methimazole at a starting dose of 30 mg daily, whereas ophthalmopathy patients were given high-dose intravenous methylprednisolone. In addition, the study compared T-cell repertoires in thyroid tissue and in blood from six Graves' hyperthyroidism patients. To identify TCR V-J signatures that set the groups apart, the researchers used a discovery cohort of more than 95 patients, made up of 40 to 45 with Graves' ophthalmopathy and about 60 with stable Graves' hyperthyroidism. The 75 to 100 discovery patients were randomly divided into training and test sets at a 7:3 ratio. According to the paper, TCR Vbeta CDR3 sequencing was carried out on 120 to 150 peripheral blood samples, which came from some 41 ophthalmopathy, 70 to 80 hyperthyroidism and about 17 progressor patients. An independent validation cohort of around 19 hyperthyroidism patients and over 15 patients who later progressed to ophthalmopathy tested prospective prediction of ophthalmopathy.

The CDR3 runs 12 residues from the cysteine to the phenylalanine. The only DNA kept is the CDR3, 36 bases in frame from the first base. At the junction V is shortened by 7 bases and J by 7 bases, with 14 bases in between. CDR1 and CDR2, looked up from the germline V gene, are SQVTM and ANQGSEA. TCR beta CDR3 regions were amplified from RNA transcripts. For the first round of RT-PCR on the TCR CDR3, the HTBI primer set was used together with the Qiagen OneStep RT-PCR kit. A second multiplex PCR round built the libraries, followed by size selection and purification. Libraries were sequenced paired-end with 100 bp reads on an Illumina HiSeq2000. The paper's data handling went like this. SOAPnuke was used to process the raw data, throwing out any read that contained adapters or uncalled bases, had a mean Phred below 15, or lacked an exact constant-primer or identifier match. High-quality paired reads were merged with COPE v1.2.5, and unique nucleotide sequences were defined as clonotypes. Clonotypes were aligned to IMGT TRBV, TRBD and TRBJ reference segments using MiTCR v1.1. The analysis included only V-J combinations with a frequency above 0.0001, which together covered 98% to 99.2% of the repertoires. A TCS score was defined as the ratio of F50 (clonal expansion) to E x V (chaos), with BLOSUM62-based TCRdist applied between CDR3 peptides within each V-J. Welch's t-statistics and random forest reduced roughly 500 V-J features to 10 to 15, which were used in a naive Bayes classifier (R e1071). The public reads were reanalyzed by TCRdb: fastp trimming at Q25, MiXCR alignment, in-frame beta chains only. Duplicate CDR3 protein sequences are folded into a single record with the most common DNA and genes. TCRdb's processing, not the authors' own work, is the source of the V and J calls. The sample profile shows about 500,000 distinct CDR3 sequences; roughly 18% of them were found once. Roughly a sixth of the sample rests with the top ten.

Ophthalmopathy patients had moderately to severely active disease, with a Clinical Activity Score of 3 or more, a NOSPECS grade of 4 or more, and a disease duration of less than 3 months. The study excluded patients with uncontrolled infections, other autoimmune diseases, pregnancy or lactation. Diagnoses relied on clinical symptoms, serum thyroxine and TRAb, thyroid ultrasound and orbital computed tomography. PBMCs were isolated from 10 ml of fresh peripheral blood by Ficoll-Paque density gradient centrifugation. Total RNA was extracted using Trizol reagent, and RNA quality was assessed on an Agilent 2100 Bioanalyzer. What the work shows at the level of the full study, not this receptor alone: No statistical method was used to set the sample size in advance, and investigators knew the group allocation. In validation, the model predicted progression to ophthalmopathy a median of 6.5 months before onset, with approximately 71% sensitivity and 72.22% specificity. In cross-validation, a model built on a 13 V-J signature told ophthalmopathy apart from stable hyperthyroidism with over 85% sensitivity and approximately 81% specificity, and in testing the same model reached 80%/75%. Most expanded thyroid clonotypes (frequency above 0.001) were also found in blood, which suggests that blood repertoires may mirror thyroid immune responses.

Recombination connected TRBV29-1 to TRBJ2-4; a tentative D call is TRBD2 (6 bases match). This receptor was taken from a woman aged 18 to 35 with Graves' ophthalmopathy. Material for sequencing was blood. The CDR3 in this case is CSAEDYRNIQYF. At the DNA level, the sequence is TGCAGCGCCGAGGACTACAGGAACATTCAGTACTTC.